The 18 T cell receptor beta chains below were found in one sample sequenced in a study of blood T cell repertoires in COVID-19. Produced via immunoSEQ multiplex PCR; TCRdb's table is partial and in-frame only. The sample shows roughly 250,000 clones, roughly four fifths of them seen only once. The sample was peripheral blood. The receptor set was obtained from a person between 65 and 79 years old with COVID-19, enrolled during active disease.

A note on this clone: Other DNA sequences in the same sample also yield this CDR3. CDR3 in amino acids: CASSLGGGNQPQHF. The CDR3 nucleotides read TGTGCCAGCAGCTTGGGCGGGGGCAATCAGCCCCAGCATTTT. The V call is TRBV5-8, the J call TRBJ1-5; D gene unclear. Germline lookup yields CDR1 SGHTS and CDR2 YDEGEE. Trimming shortened V by 0 bases and J by 2 bases, and 6 bases separated the two germline ends. This CDR3 is built from 14 residues.

The chain combines TRBV7-2 with TRBJ1-1; D may be TRBD1 (5 bases). Trimming removed 5 bases at V and 1 base at J, with 17 bases between. Looked up from germline, CDR1 is SGHTA and CDR2 is FQGNSA. This CDR3 has 16 residues. The CDR3 coding sequence is TGTGCCAGCAGCCCAACCGCCAGTACAGGGAACACTGAAGCTTTCTTT. It specifies CASSPTASTGNTEAFF.

This clone was recorded a few times. The V call is TRBV2, the J call TRBJ2-5, with a tentative D call TRBD2 (6 bases). Trimming left V 3 bases short and J 5 bases short, with 10 bases between. The germline V gene has CDR1 SNHLY and CDR2 FYNNEI. The CDR3 has 13 amino acids. CDR3 residues: CASSETSNETQYF. The CDR3, as DNA: TGTGCCAGCAGTGAGACTAGTAATGAGACCCAGTACTTC.

The chain couples TRBV12-3 or TRBV12-4 to TRBJ2-7; TRBD1 might be the D (7 bases). V was clipped by 1 base and J by 7 bases, with 11 bases between them. The CDR3 has 13 amino acids. The CDR3 coding sequence is TGTGCCAGCAGTTTAGGTTCAGGGGGGGAGCAGTACTTC. It encodes CASSLGSGGEQYF.

The chain couples TRBV30 to TRBJ2-2, with D perhaps TRBD1 (6 bases). Germline-derived CDR1 and CDR2 are GTSNPN and SVGIG (reference sequence). The V gene lost 0 bases and the J gene lost 5 bases, with 10 bases spanning the gap. The CDR3 runs 14 residues. The CDR3 DNA reads TGTGCCTGGAGTGTCAGGGGTGTGACCGGGGAGCTGTTTTTT. It yields the protein CAWSVRGVTGELFF.

This chain joins TRBV5-6 and TRBJ2-7; D is possibly TRBD2 (5 bases). Trimming left V 2 bases short and J 2 bases short, with 5 bases between. Germline V gene data show CDR1 as SGHDT and CDR2 as YYEEEE. This CDR3 has 12 amino acids. The CDR3 DNA is TGTGCCAGCAGCTTCGGGGCCTACGAGCAGTACTTC. Its protein product is CASSFGAYEQYF.

This chain joins TRBV4-3 and TRBJ1-2; 8 bases are a match to TRBD1. The CDR3 is 17 residues long. The J segment lost 5 bases and the V segment lost 1 base, leaving 12 bases of the junction unmatched. The V gene's germline CDR1 is LGHNA and CDR2 YSLEER. In nucleotides, the CDR3 is TGCGCCAGCAGCCAAGCTACGGACGGACAGGGCGGATATGGCTACACCTTC. This sequence encodes CASSQATDGQGGYGYTF.

The rearrangement joins TRBV27 to TRBJ2-1; tentative D call: TRBD2 (5 bases). This CDR3 spans 13 amino acids. Germline V gives CDR1 MNHEY, CDR2 SMNVEV (reference sequence). The V end lost 7 bases, the J end lost 2 bases, and 9 bases lay between the germline ends. CDR3 sequence: CASMAGTYNEQFF. CDR3 nucleotide sequence: TGTGCCAGCATGGCGGGCACCTACAATGAGCAGTTCTTC.

This chain links TRBV3-1 (or the pseudogene TRBV3-2) with TRBJ1-2, with a tentative D call TRBD1 (6 bases). The CDR3 loop spans 17 amino acids. V dropped 4 bases and J dropped 2 bases, with 20 bases sitting between them. Per germline, CDR1 LGHDT and CDR2 YNNKEL (reference sequence). CDR3 region: CASSPLHGTQFNYGYTF. Written as DNA, the CDR3 is TGTGCCAGCAGCCCACTACACGGGACACAGTTCAACTATGGCTACACCTTC.

The V gene is TRBV4-3, the J gene TRBJ1-1; the match to TRBD1 covers 7 bases. J gave up 4 bases and V 5 bases, and 7 bases lay outside the gene matches. Germline V CDR1 and CDR2: LGHNA, YSLEER. The CDR3 covers 14 residues. Here the CDR3 DNA reads TGCGCCAGCAGCGTGGACAGGAGCTTCACTGAAGCTTTCTTT. Its translation: CASSVDRSFTEAFF.

The chain combines TRBV28 with TRBJ2-3, with TRBD2 identical over 15 bases. V was clipped by 4 bases and J by 4 bases; unmatched bases: 9. Germline CDR1 is MDHEN and CDR2 is SYDVKM. The CDR3 is made up of 18 amino acids. The CDR3 sequence: CASSSRRTSGGAPDTQYF. The DNA for the CDR3 is TGTGCCAGCAGTTCCCGACGGACTAGCGGGGGGGCTCCAGATACGCAGTATTTT.

The chain has TRBV11-2 and TRBJ2-5, with 12 bases identical to TRBD2. Germline loops: CDR1 SGHAT, CDR2 FQNNGV. This CDR3 has 15 residues. V dropped 5 bases and J dropped 4; count of bases not matched to a gene: 5. DNA for the CDR3: TGTGCCAGCAGCCAACTAGCGGGAGGTGGAGAGACCCAGTACTTC. It codes for CASSQLAGGGETQYF.

This clone was recorded only once. V gene TRBV19 combines with J gene TRBJ2-1, with a weak D call TRBD1 (5 bases). Germline V CDR1 and CDR2: LNHDA, SQIVND (reference sequence). V shed 4 bases and J shed 9 bases, with 19 bases lying between them. The CDR3 runs to 15 residues. The CDR3 DNA reads as TGTGCCAGTAGTACAGTCAAAAAGGGGTTCACTGAGCAGTTCTTC. Amino acids: CASSTVKKGFTEQFF.

V gene TRBV4-1 combines with J gene TRBJ2-1; 8 bases are a match to TRBD2. V lost 3 bases, J lost 8 bases, and 12 bases stayed unmatched. This CDR3 contains 16 residues. From germline, CDR1 is MGHRA and CDR2 YSYEKL. CDR3 nucleotides: TGCGCCAGCAGCCAGGCGGCGGGAGGAAGTTGGGATGAGCAGTTCTTC. Translating it yields CASSQAAGGSWDEQFF.

This clone occurred a few times. The chain has TRBV5-6 and TRBJ2-1; D may be TRBD2 (5 bases). V lost 0 bases and J lost 6, with 16 bases in between. Germline V gives CDR1 SGHDT, CDR2 YYEEEE. The CDR3 has 16 residues. The CDR3 DNA follows: TGTGCCAGCAGCTTGGCCTTTAGAGGGATCGGCAATGAGCAGTTCTTC. Its protein product is CASSLAFRGIGNEQFF.

The V and J genes are TRBV7-8 and TRBJ1-5, with D uncertain. Germline V lookup: CDR1 SGHVS, CDR2 FQNEAQ. The ends were cut back, 1 base at V and 4 bases at J, with 8 bases in the middle. The CDR3 is 14 amino acids. The CDR3 region is CASSLDRTNQPQHF. CDR3 nucleotides: TGTGCCAGCAGCTTAGACCGAACTAATCAGCCCCAGCATTTT.

The J gene is TRBJ2-1, the V gene TRBV9, with D perhaps matching TRBD2 (6 bases). Germline V CDR1 and CDR2: SGDLS, YYNGEE. With 4 bases removed from V and 0 bases from J, the gap between germline ends came to 14 bases. This CDR3 is 16 amino acids long. The DNA for the CDR3 is TGTGCCAGCAGCTTTTATAGCGGCAGCTCCTACAATGAGCAGTTCTTC. Encoded protein: CASSFYSGSSYNEQFF.

V and J are TRBV19 and TRBJ2-4; 11 bases match TRBD2. There are 17 residues in the CDR3. Trimming removed 6 bases from V and 8 bases from J; junction bases left unmatched: 15. Germline V gene lookup returns CDR1 LNHDA and CDR2 SQIVND (reference sequence). DNA of the CDR3: TGTGCCAGTAGCTTTAATTTACTAGCGGGAGAGGGATACATTCAGTACTTC. It yields the protein CASSFNLLAGEGYIQYF. The full variable domain, rest sourced from reference TRBV19 and TRBJ2-4, is DGGITQSPKYLFRKEGQNVTLSCEQNLNHDAMYWYRQDPGQGLRLIYYSQIVNDFQKGDIAEGYSVSREKKESFPLTVTSAQKNPTAFYLCASSFNLLAGEGYIQYFGAGTRLSVL.